The sequence of this TCR beta chain was determined in a study of blood T cell repertoires in COVID-19. For the study at large: Collection of acute and convalescent COVID-19 samples took place in the United States, Italy and Spain. Nucleic acid was either cDNA or gDNA, and it came from T cells, B-cell-depleted T cells, or PBMCs.

In the source study's methods: Using reference gene primer amplification, nucleated cell counts were estimated. Profiled with immunoSEQ multiplex PCR; TCRdb holds only in-frame clones, not every one. V, J and clone size were drawn from that table, and D and trimming were deduced from the DNA. The sample carries some 200,000 clones, around 84% recorded once. Germline V gives CDR1 SGHVS, CDR2 FNYEAQ. There are 17 residues in the CDR3. V lost 3 bases and J lost 0; bases outside the gene matches: 8. Sequenced input: peripheral blood. This TCR was recovered from a woman aged 55-69 years who had recovered from COVID-19. The V call is TRBV7-6, the J call TRBJ1-3, with TRBD1 matching over 7 bases. CDR3 region: CASSFSGTAISGNTIYF. In DNA form, the CDR3 reads TGTGCCAGCAGCTTTTCCGGGACAGCGATCTCTGGAAACACCATATATTTT.